The text below deals with one TCR beta chain. This record belongs to a study of T cell changes during pregnancy in multiple sclerosis. The CDR3 sequence is 12 residues long. V was pared by 5 bases and J by 7 bases, with 11 bases between. Germline V gives CDR1 LNHDA, CDR2 SQIVND (reference sequence). Generated by immunoSEQ multiplex PCR, the TCRdb table keeps only in-frame clones and is missing some. The profile shows fewer than 85,000 clones, 70% to 90% of them singletons. Material: peripheral blood, obtained before pregnancy. The chain combines TRBV19 with TRBJ1-2; D is possibly TRBD1 (6 bases). The TCR comes from a female donor with multiple sclerosis, enrolled in a pregnancy study. CDR3 region: CASSGTYPGYTF. CDR3 DNA: TGTGCCAGTAGTGGGACATACCCTGGCTACACCTTC. The whole variable domain, remainder taken from reference TRBV19 and TRBJ1-2, is DGGITQSPKYLFRKEGQNVTLSCEQNLNHDAMYWYRQDPGQGLRLIYYSQIVNDFQKGDIAEGYSVSREKKESFPLTVTSAQKNPTAFYLCASSGTYPGYTFGSGTRLTVV.